This is a list of T cell receptor beta chains from one sample in a study of blood T cell repertoires in COVID-19. Sequenced by immunoSEQ multiplex PCR; TCRdb stores in-frame clones only, minus some. The sample lists about 54,000 clones; 80% to 90% were seen once. Source material: peripheral blood. The receptor set was obtained from an older woman with acute or convalescent COVID-19. The CDR3 runs from the conserved cysteine through the conserved F or W. D genes are given only for firm matches. A clone size is listed for some rows: how often the clone was seen (once, few, many), or a class if it is expanded.

>-|-|TRBJ1-1|TRBV20-1
TGCAGTGCTAGTAAGGGACATGCTAACACTGAAGCTTTCTTT
CSASKGHANTEAFF
>-|-|TRBJ2-2|TRBV11-3
TGTGCCAGCAGCTTTCGCGGGGAGCTGTTTTTT
CASSFRGELFF
>TRBD1|-|TRBJ1-4|TRBV30
TGTGCCTGGAGGACGACAGGGGGCAGTAATGAAAAACTGTTTTTT
CAWRTTGGSNEKLFF
>-|few|TRBJ2-1|TRBV15
TGTGCCACCAGCAGAGAGGACACCAACAATGAGCAGTTCTTC
CATSREDTNNEQFF
>TRBD2|few|TRBJ2-1|TRBV6-5
TGTGCCAGCAGGACTAGCGGTGGCTCCTACAATGAGCAGTTCTTC
CASRTSGGSYNEQFF
>-|-|TRBJ1-3|TRBV3-1/TRBV3-2
TGTGCCAGCAGCCTCTCAGACTCTGGAAACACCATATATTTT
CASSLSDSGNTIYF
>-|-|TRBJ2-2|TRBV6-5
TGTGCCAGCAGTTACTCGAGATCCAACACCGGGGAGCTGTTTTTT
CASSYSRSNTGELFF
>-|-|TRBJ1-5|TRBV7-2
TGTGCCAGCAGCTTATCCGGGACCCAACAGGGGCCCCAGCATTTT
CASSLSGTQQGPQHF
>-|-|TRBJ1-2|TRBV25-1
TGTGCCAGCAGGGGGAGCATCCGCAACTATGGCTACACCTTC
CASRGSIRNYGYTF
>-|few|TRBJ2-7|TRBV4-1
TGCGCCAGCAGCTCAAACGAGGGTTACGAGCAGTACTTC
CASSSNEGYEQYF
>TRBD1|-|TRBJ1-2|TRBV29-1
TGCAGCGTTCAACAGGGGAATGGCTACACCTTC
CSVQQGNGYTF
>-|-|TRBJ2-5|TRBV5-1
TGCGCCAGCAGCCCAAGGCGGAAGGCAGAGACCCAGTACTTC
CASSPRRKAETQYF
>TRBD1|-|TRBJ1-2|TRBV5-8
TGTGCCAGCAGCCGTGGACAGGGGGCAGGCTACACCTTC
CASSRGQGAGYTF
>-|once|TRBJ1-1|TRBV18
TGTGCCAGCTCACCCGGACAGAATAGAAACACTGAAGCTTTCTTT
CASSPGQNRNTEAFF
>TRBD1|-|TRBJ1-2|TRBV6-4
TGTGCCAGCAGTCAGGGACAGGGTCCTAACTATGGCTACACCTTC
CASSQGQGPNYGYTF
>TRBD1|few|TRBJ1-1|TRBV2
TGTGCCAGCAGTGAACAGGCAGGGGGGACAGCTTTCTTT
CASSEQAGGTAFF
>TRBD2|-|TRBJ2-3|TRBV29-1
TGCAGCGTTGTCGTCGTCGGGAGGGATGGAGGCACAGATACGCAGTATTTT
CSVVVVGRDGGTDTQYF
>-|-|TRBJ1-2|TRBV19
TGTGCCAGTAGTATAGGAGCGGGAGGCTACACCTTC
CASSIGAGGYTF
>-|many|TRBJ1-6|TRBV7-9
TGTGCCAGCAGCTTAGTCATCCAGGGCTGGTCACCCCTCCACTTT
CASSLVIQGWSPLHF
>-|-|TRBJ2-7|TRBV19
TGTGCCAGTAGTATGGCGGGGAACGAGCAGTACTTC
CASSMAGNEQYF
>TRBD2|-|TRBJ2-7|TRBV2
TGTGCCAGCAGGCGCGCCGGGACTACCGCCTACGAGCAGTACTTC
CASRRAGTTAYEQYF
>TRBD1|-|TRBJ1-2|TRBV10-3
TGTGCCATCAGTGAGGGACAGGAATCCCGTGGCTACACCTTC
CAISEGQESRGYTF
>TRBD1|-|TRBJ1-2|TRBV9
TGTGCCAGCAGTACCGGGACAGGGGCTAACTATGGCTACACCTTC
CASSTGTGANYGYTF
>-|-|TRBJ1-4|TRBV18
TGTGCCAGCTTCATTGGACTATCTAATGAAAAACTGTTTTTT
CASFIGLSNEKLFF
>-|once|TRBJ1-4|TRBV7-8
TGTGCCAGCAGCTTGGGGAGGGAAAAACTGTTTTTT
CASSLGREKLFF
>-|-|TRBJ2-3|TRBV29-1
TGCAGCGTTGGAGAACTAGTTGGTATCACAGATACGCAGTATTTT
CSVGELVGITDTQYF
>-|-|TRBJ1-1|TRBV7-2
TGTGCCAGCAGCTCCTATGCGGGGAACACTGAAGCTTTCTTT
CASSSYAGNTEAFF
>-|-|TRBJ1-1|TRBV5-5
TGTGCCAGCAGCTTGGAGTTCAGGCCCACTGAAGCTTTCTTT
CASSLEFRPTEAFF
>TRBD1|once|TRBJ1-2|TRBV27
TGTGCCAGCAGTTTCGGACAGGGGGACTATGGCTACACCTTC
CASSFGQGDYGYTF
>TRBD2|once|TRBJ2-1|TRBV29-1
TGCAGCGTTGAACCCTCTAGCGGAAACCTCAATGAGCAGTTCTTC
CSVEPSSGNLNEQFF
>-|once|TRBJ1-4|TRBV5-1
TGCGCCAGCAGATGGGGGGCAACTAATGAAAAACTGTTTTTT
CASRWGATNEKLFF
>TRBD1|-|TRBJ1-6|TRBV27
TGTGCCAGCAGTTTTATACCCGGGACAGGGGGCAACTCACCCCTCCACTTT
CASSFIPGTGGNSPLHF
>TRBD1|-|TRBJ1-6|TRBV19
TGTGCCAGTAGTAAGCAGGGGACAGGGCTAAATTCACCCCTCCACTTT
CASSKQGTGLNSPLHF
>-|-|TRBJ2-3|TRBV27
TGTGCCAGCAGTAATTCACAGGGTTGGGATACGCAGTATTTT
CASSNSQGWDTQYF
>TRBD2|-|TRBJ2-7|TRBV5-1
TGCGCCAGCAGCTTTCGGGTAGGGCTAGCGGGAGTCTACGAGCAGTACTTC
CASSFRVGLAGVYEQYF
>-|-|TRBJ2-1|TRBV7-8
TGTGCCAGCGCCCCGATTGAGGGCTCCTACAATGAGCAGTTCTTC
CASAPIEGSYNEQFF
>TRBD2|-|TRBJ2-3|TRBV4-2
TGTGCCAGCAGCCCCCAGACAGGGTCTCTAGCGGGAAGAGGGCCAGATACGCAGTATTTT
CASSPQTGSLAGRGPDTQYF
>-|-|TRBJ2-5|TRBV30
TGTGCCTGGAGTCGGCGGACAGTGGTTAGGGAGACCCAGTACTTC
CAWSRRTVVRETQYF
>TRBD1|-|TRBJ1-3|TRBV19
TGTGCCAGTAGACCAGACAGGGCTGGAAACACCATATATTTT
CASRPDRAGNTIYF
>TRBD1|-|TRBJ2-3|TRBV30
TGTGCCTGGAGTGCGACAGGGGCTATCACAGATACGCAGTATTTT
CAWSATGAITDTQYF
>-|once|TRBJ1-1|TRBV5-4
TGTGCCAGCAGCTTGGGGAGCACTGAAGCTTTCTTT
CASSLGSTEAFF
>-|-|TRBJ2-3|TRBV12-2
TGTGCAAGTCGCCCTACCCACCCTTCGGACAGGGTGGGGGATACGCAGTATTTT
CASRPTHPSDRVGDTQYF
>-|-|TRBJ1-2|TRBV9
TGTGCCAGCCGGGGGGGGCTGTCTGACTATGGCTACACCTTC
CASRGGLSDYGYTF
>TRBD1|-|TRBJ1-5|TRBV6-5
TGTGCCAGCAGTTACGACAGGGTATCCGGTCAGCCCCAGCATTTT
CASSYDRVSGQPQHF
>-|-|TRBJ2-5|TRBV18
TGTGCCAGCTCACCACCCGGAGAGACCCAGTACTTC
CASSPPGETQYF
>TRBD1|-|TRBJ2-1|TRBV9
TGTGCCAGCAGCGCAGGACAGGGGGGTTTTTCATCTGGGGCCAATGAGCAGTTCTTC
CASSAGQGGFSSGANEQFF
>-|-|TRBJ2-1|TRBV12-3/TRBV12-4
TGTGCCAGCAGCGTTTTAGCGTCCCAGTTCTTC
CASSVLASQFF
>-|-|TRBJ2-1|TRBV29-1
TGCAGCGTTTATAGGACTGACAATGAGCAGTTCTTC
CSVYRTDNEQFF
>-|few|TRBJ2-1|TRBV6-6
TGTGCCAGCAGTTACTCGATTTTGAGTGAGCAGTTCTTC
CASSYSILSEQFF